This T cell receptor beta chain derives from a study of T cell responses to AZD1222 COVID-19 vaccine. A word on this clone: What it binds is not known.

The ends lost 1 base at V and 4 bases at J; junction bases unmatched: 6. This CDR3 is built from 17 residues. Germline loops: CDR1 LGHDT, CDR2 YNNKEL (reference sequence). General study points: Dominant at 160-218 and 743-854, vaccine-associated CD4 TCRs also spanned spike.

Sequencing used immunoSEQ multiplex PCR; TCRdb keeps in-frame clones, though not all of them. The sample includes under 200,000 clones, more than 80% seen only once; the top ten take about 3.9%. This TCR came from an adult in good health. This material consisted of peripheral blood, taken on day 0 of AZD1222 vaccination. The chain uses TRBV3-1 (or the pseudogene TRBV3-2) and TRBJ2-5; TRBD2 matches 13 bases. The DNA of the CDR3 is TGTGCCAGCAGCCAAGGGACTAGCGGGAGTGGAAGAGAGACCCAGTACTTC. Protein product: CASSQGTSGSGRETQYF.